The T cell receptor beta chain under discussion was sequenced for a study of T-cell reconstitution after alpha-beta-depleted transplantation in children. General study findings and limits: At around two months after transplant, the alpha-beta T cells were reportedly derived from several hundred expanded clones that came from non-depleted graft cells. At one year after transplant, newly produced T cells mostly accounted for T-cell counts and diversity. Surviving recipient T cells and thymic progenitors underlay high day-60 TCRbeta diversity in some patients.

This clonotype was observed a handful of times. Its matching antigen is unknown. There are 15 residues in the CDR3. Germline lookup yields CDR1 SEHNR and CDR2 FQNEAQ (reference sequence). V dropped 4 bases and J dropped 4; count of bases not matched to a gene: 4. Unique molecular identifiers were used to barcode this TCRbeta library. TCRdb passed the PCR reads through MiXCR, listing each CDR3 protein once. The sample lists around 800,000 distinct CDR3 sequences; around 15% were seen once. The source material was PBMCs, mostly from graft donor cells, sampled 360 days after TCRalphabeta/CD19-depleted stem cell transplant. The rearrangement joins TRBV7-9 to TRBJ2-1; 10 bases line up with TRBD2. This receptor was identified in a male patient between 5 and 17 years old who had a stem cell transplant for acute lymphoblastic leukemia, so the T cells may come from the graft donor. Written as DNA, the CDR3 is TGTGCCAGCAGCTGGGCTAGCGGGAGTTACAATGAGCAGTTCTTC. This codes for CASSWASGSYNEQFF.